The 11 T cell receptor beta chains presented below share a single source sample, sequenced in a study of cytomegalovirus exposure and HLA in healthy donors. Researchers ran the PCR with 60 Vbeta and 13 Jbeta primers. TCRdb's copy holds only in-frame clones and misses some; the assay was immunoSEQ multiplex PCR. The sample includes about 160,000 clones, around 78% of them seen just once. The sample comprised PBMCs. Source of these receptors: a man aged 35-49 years in good health and CMV-seronegative.

The rearrangement links TRBV7-2 to TRBJ2-2, with D perhaps matching TRBD2 (5 bases). The ends were cut back, 5 bases at V and 8 bases at J, with 9 bases in the middle. In germline, CDR1 is SGHTA, CDR2 FQGNSA. CDR3 length equals 12 residues. For the CDR3, the DNA is TGTGCCAGCAGCCTTGGACTGGGGGAGCTGTTTTTT. It yields the protein CASSLGLGELFF.

The genes are TRBV6-5 and TRBJ1-2; weak D call: TRBD1 (6 bases). The ends were cut back, 4 bases at V and 6 bases at J, with 12 bases in the middle. The CDR3 is 13 amino acids. Germline CDR1 is MNHEY and CDR2 is SVGAGI. The CDR3 here is CASSSQGRNGYTF. The CDR3, as DNA: TGTGCCAGCAGTTCACAGGGCAGGAATGGCTACACCTTC.

The rearrangement links TRBV2 to TRBJ2-7, with a possible D match to TRBD1 (5 bases). The CDR3 sequence is 13 residues long. Germline CDR1 is SNHLY and CDR2 is FYNNEI. Trimming removed 4 bases from V and 4 bases from J, with 11 bases in between. Here the CDR3 reads CASSVGQGYEQYF. Here the CDR3 DNA reads TGTGCCAGCAGTGTTGGGCAGGGTTACGAGCAGTACTTC.

This chain uses TRBV15 with TRBJ1-2, with D tentatively TRBD1 (6 bases). The germline V gene encodes CDR1 LNHNV and CDR2 YYDKDF (reference sequence). The CDR3 runs 18 residues. Between the trimmed V and J ends, which lost 1 base and 3 bases, there was a span of 21 bases. The CDR3 bases are TGTGCCACCAGCAGAGGGCTAGGGACGGGACACCGTGACTATGGCTACACCTTC. Protein product: CATSRGLGTGHRDYGYTF.

V gene TRBV6-5 combines with J gene TRBJ1-1; D remains ambiguous. The CDR3 covers 14 residues. V was shortened by 7 bases and J by 1 base, with 13 bases between the two germline ends. Germline CDR1 and CDR2: MNHEY and SVGAGI. The chain's CDR3 is CASIRSMQNTEAFF. Written as DNA, the CDR3 is TGTGCCAGCATTCGGTCTATGCAGAACACTGAAGCTTTCTTT.

The V call is TRBV2, the J call TRBJ2-7; 8 bases are shared with TRBD1. With 2 bases clipped from V and 3 bases from J, the junction kept 6 bases outside the gene matches. The CDR3 spans 15 residues. The V gene's germline CDR1 is SNHLY and CDR2 FYNNEI. The CDR3 DNA reads as TGTGCCAGCAGTGAATGGGGACAGGTGTTCTACGAGCAGTACTTC. This gives the protein CASSEWGQVFYEQYF.

This clone was found once. V and J are TRBV27 and TRBJ2-7; weak D call: TRBD1 (6 bases). Germline V gene lookup returns CDR1 MNHEY and CDR2 SMNVEV (reference sequence). V was cut by 4 bases and J by 1 base, with 11 bases left in between. This CDR3 is 14 amino acids long. CDR3 sequence (DNA): TGTGCCAGCAGTTCGCCAGGACAGTCCTACGAGCAGTACTTC. It yields the protein CASSSPGQSYEQYF.

This clone was recorded once. The gene calls are TRBV28 and TRBJ2-7; D gene unclear. The CDR3 runs to 16 residues. The ends were cut back, 3 bases at V and 10 bases at J, with 25 bases in the middle. Germline CDR1 MDHEN, CDR2 SYDVKM. CDR3 protein: CASSFELSISTPQQYF. CDR3 bases: TGTGCCAGCAGTTTCGAGCTATCAATTTCGACACCCCAACAGTACTTC.

This rearrangement joins TRBV19 to TRBJ1-1; D is uncertain. CDR1 and CDR2 (germline): LNHDA, SQIVND (reference sequence). The CDR3 loop spans 13 amino acids. The V end lost 3 bases, the J end lost 0 bases, and 5 bases lay between the germline ends. In nucleotides, the CDR3 is TGTGCCAGTAGTATGGCCCTGAACACTGAAGCTTTCTTT. Translated, it gives CASSMALNTEAFF.

The chain uses TRBV7-3 and TRBJ2-1; D perhaps matches TRBD2 (6 bases). The germline CDR1 and CDR2 sequences are SGHTA and FQGTGA. V lost 0 bases to trimming and J lost 7 bases, with 13 bases between them. The CDR3 consists of 15 residues. CDR3: CASSLTRLLANEQFF. CDR3 in DNA: TGTGCCAGCAGCTTAACGCGGTTACTAGCAAATGAGCAGTTCTTC.

The chain combines TRBV6-5 with TRBJ1-2; 9 bases match TRBD1. This CDR3 region has 15 residues. The germline gives CDR1 MNHEY, CDR2 SVGAGI. V trimming: 5 bases; J trimming: 3 bases; junction bases outside the gene matches: 7. The CDR3 sequence is CASSGDRAMYYGYTF. The CDR3 region has the DNA TGTGCCAGCAGTGGGGACAGGGCTATGTACTATGGCTACACCTTC.